In its sample, the clone carrying this T cell receptor beta chain was seen a few times. The source of the sample is a study of T-cell reconstitution after alpha-beta-depleted transplantation in children. V shed 5 bases and J shed 0 bases, with 19 bases lying between them. Germline V lookup: CDR1 SEHNR, CDR2 FQNEAQ (reference sequence). The length of the CDR3 is 17 residues. TCRbeta library preparation incorporated unique molecular identifiers. In TCRdb, the PCR reads were re-called with MiXCR into one record per CDR3 protein. This table holds approximately 640,000 distinct CDR3 sequences, approximately 15% found once.

The sequencing here drew on PBMCs from the stem cell graft donor, taken from the stem cell graft. This chain links TRBV7-9 with TRBJ1-1; D gene unclear. The TCR originated in a human donor who donated a stem cell graft to a child with acute myeloid leukemia. The CDR3 DNA follows: TGTGCCAGCAGCATCGGGCCCATAGCCTCCTTGAACACTGAAGCTTTCTTT. This encodes CASSIGPIASLNTEAFF.